This is a list of T cell receptor beta chains from one sample in a study of Graves' ophthalmopathy and Graves' hyperthyroidism. TCRdb analysed the multiplex PCR reads with MiXCR anew, one entry per CDR3 protein. The table lists more than 300,000 distinct CDR3 sequences, 15% of them singletons, with approximately 7% in the top ten. Sequencing input: peripheral blood. All receptors come from a woman between 18 and 30 years old with stable Graves' hyperthyroidism. The CDR3 runs from the conserved cysteine through the conserved F or W. The D gene is left open where the match is weak. Clone size, where shown, is once, few, many, or a class for clones that have expanded.

V gene	D gene	CDR3 length	J gene	clone size	CDR3 protein	CDR3 DNA
TRBV7-3	NA	16	TRBJ2-2	many	CASSPGPQGGTGELFF	TGTGCCAGCAGCCCGGGGCCACAGGGTGGAACCGGGGAGCTGTTTTTT
TRBV9	NA	15	TRBJ1-6	NA	CARSVGSRPNSPLHF	TGTGCCCGCAGCGTAGGAAGCAGGCCCAATTCACCCCTCCACTTT
TRBV20-1	NA	12	TRBJ1-2	many	CSATERSDGYTF	TGCAGTGCTACGGAGAGATCTGATGGCTACACCTTC
TRBV6-1	NA	15	TRBJ1-4	few	CASGPYRVEDEKLFF	TGTGCCAGCGGACCCTACAGGGTTGAGGATGAAAAACTGTTTTTT
TRBV10-3	NA	14	TRBJ2-5	many	CAISEPGIGETQYF	TGTGCCATCAGTGAGCCGGGGATCGGAGAGACCCAGTACTTC
TRBV29-1	NA	14	TRBJ1-1	many	CSVDTTRQNTEAFF	TGCAGCGTTGATACCACCCGGCAGAACACTGAAGCTTTCTTT
TRBV2	NA	12	TRBJ1-1	many	CASSDGQREAFF	TGTGCCAGCAGTGACGGGCAGAGGGAAGCTTTCTTT
TRBV19	NA	12	TRBJ1-2	NA	CASSESWDGYTF	TGTGCCAGCAGTGAATCTTGGGATGGCTACACCTTC
TRBV9	NA	18	TRBJ1-1	many	CASSVGGEMTVWNTEAFF	TGTGCCAGCAGCGTAGGGGGGGAGATGACGGTATGGAACACTGAAGCTTTCTTT
TRBV12-3/TRBV12-4	TRBD1	14	TRBJ2-7	NA	CASRSGTGINEQYF	TGTGCCAGCAGGTCCGGGACAGGGATTAACGAGCAGTACTTC
TRBV29-1	NA	13	TRBJ1-1	NA	CSVEGRLGTESFF	TGCAGCGTTGAAGGACGGCTGGGGACTGAATCTTTCTTT
TRBV12-3/TRBV12-4	NA	14	TRBJ1-3	many	CASLDSPSGNTIYF	TGTGCCAGCTTAGACAGTCCTTCTGGAAACACCATATATTTT
TRBV12-3/TRBV12-4	NA	12	TRBJ1-2	NA	CASIGGGGGYTF	TGTGCCAGCATAGGGGGGGGAGGTGGCTACACCTTC